This paragraph reports one T cell receptor beta chain. Its antigen remains unidentified. Primers included in the PCR were 60 Vbeta and 13 Jbeta primers. Clones were read by immunoSEQ multiplex PCR, and TCRdb kept only the in-frame ones, dropping some. This sample has fewer than 120,000 clones, with around 80% found just once. This record comes from a study of cytomegalovirus exposure and HLA in healthy donors. Findings of the study overall: There were fewer than 200 TCR beta chains listed as cytomegalovirus-associated. A highly shared variant cluster was judged a likely technical artifact. As a later analysis revealed, most CMV-associated TCR beta chains appeared HLA-restricted.

Despite likely unrecorded immune exposures, the donors were nominally healthy at the time of sampling. The sequence derives from a man aged 25-45 years in good health and CMV-seropositive. Sequenced input: PBMCs.

This chain's CDR3 is CASSLGSGHSTDTQYF. CDR3 DNA sequence: TGTGCCAGCAGCTTAGGGTCGGGACATAGCACAGATACGCAGTATTTT. The V gene is TRBV11-2, the J gene TRBJ2-3, with a tentative D call TRBD1 (6 bases). The V and J ends lost 1 base and 0 bases respectively, with 11 bases between them. CDR1 SGHAT and CDR2 FQNNGV come from the germline V gene. This CDR3 contains 16 residues.